This TCR beta chain is from a study of T cell responses to AZD1222 COVID-19 vaccine. The study's findings and limits: Donors were largely white British and mainly female; clonal diversity was possibly underestimated. Of spike-specific TCRs, nearly half reportedly target regions left unmutated in variants.

Sequenced by immunoSEQ multiplex PCR; TCRdb stores in-frame clones only, minus some. The sample contains tens of thousands of clones, about nine tenths of which appear only once. Comments on this clone: Its antigen is not identified.

The V and J ends lost 2 bases and 6 bases, in that order; junction bases with no gene match: 5. This CDR3 is 15 amino acids long. The V gene's germline CDR1 is LNHNV and CDR2 YYDKDF (reference sequence). The gene calls are TRBV15 and TRBJ2-1; TRBD1 aligns across 9 bases. The clonotype originates from an adult who received the AZD1222 COVID-19 vaccine. Sequenced here: peripheral blood, sampled 28 days after the second AZD1222 dose. The CDR3, as DNA: TGTGCCACCAGCAGACGGACAGGGGCGGGCAATGAGCAGTTCTTC. Translating gives CATSRRTGAGNEQFF.